The 20 T cell receptor beta chains in this list originate from one sample, sequenced in a study of tumor and adjacent non-tumor tissue in lung cancer. A modified ARM-PCR protocol with three rounds of nested PCR amplified TCRbeta. One entry per CDR3 protein results from TCRdb running MiXCR on the multiplex PCR reads. The table has approximately 71,000 distinct CDR3 sequences, almost 60% seen once. RNA was extracted from bulk tissue without any cell sorting. Sequencing was carried out using lung tumor tissue. These receptors originate from a man in his fifties with non-small cell lung cancer.

As for this clonotype: This could be a read error, since a much larger clone is one nucleotide away. In this CDR3 the conserved last residue, phenylalanine or tryptophan, is missing, so a read error is likely. The chain has TRBV7-9 and TRBJ1-4, with unresolved D. Germline assignment: CDR1 SEHNR and CDR2 FQNEAQ (reference sequence). CDR3 length: 14 amino acids. Trimming took 7 bases from V and 0 from J, leaving 9 bases between them. The CDR3 DNA reads TGTGCCAGCATCGGAGTAGCAACTAATGAAAAACTGTTTTTA. Its translation: CASIGVATNEKLFL.

The V and J genes are TRBV6-5 and TRBJ1-6; D is uncertain. This CDR3 has 14 residues. The germline CDR1 and CDR2 sequences are MNHEY and SVGAGI. CDR3: CDSNTPLENSPLHF. The CDR3 nucleotides read TGTGACAGTAATACACCTCTCGAGAATTCACCCCTCCACTTT.

This clonotype was observed a handful of times. The chain links TRBV20-1 to TRBJ2-5, with D possibly matching TRBD2 (6 bases). V shed 3 bases and J shed 5 bases, with 19 bases lying between them. The CDR3 extends over 15 amino acids. Per germline, CDR1 DFQATT and CDR2 SNEGSKA (reference sequence). CDR3: CSARSPGGASETQYF. The CDR3 DNA is TGCAGTGCTAGGAGCCCCGGGGGTGCCAGCGAGACCCAGTACTTC.

J is TRBJ2-1 and V is TRBV6-2 or TRBV6-3, with 7 bases that match TRBD1. The germline V gene encodes CDR1 MNHEY and CDR2 SVGEGT. Trimming at V came to 3 bases and at J to 5 bases, leaving 10 bases not matched to a gene. The CDR3 runs 16 residues. The CDR3 coding sequence is TGTGCCAGCAGTTATCGCCTGTACAGGGGAAACAATGAGCAGTTCTTC. Translating it yields CASSYRLYRGNNEQFF.

The V call is TRBV13, the J call TRBJ2-7, with 9 positions matching TRBD1. The CDR3 runs to 14 residues. CDR1 is PRHDT and CDR2 is FYEKMQ in the germline V gene (reference sequence). The ends lost 9 bases at V and 4 bases at J; junction bases unmatched: 10. The CDR3 DNA follows: TGTGCCAGTAGCGCGGGACAGGGCAGTTACGAGCAGTACGTC. It is translated as CASSAGQGSYEQYV.

The chain joins TRBV5-1 to TRBJ1-1, with a weak D call TRBD1 (6 bases). The germline gives CDR1 SGHRS, CDR2 YFSETQ. The CDR3 is made up of 15 amino acids. V was shortened by 0 bases and J by 4 bases, with 13 bases between the two germline ends. This CDR3 reads CASSLVGWGATEAFF. The CDR3 region has the DNA TGCGCCAGCAGCTTGGTTGGCTGGGGGGCCACTGAAGCTTTCTTT.

To note about this clonotype: A much larger clone differs from this one at a single base, so this may be a read error. In this CDR3 the conserved last residue, phenylalanine or tryptophan, is missing, so a read error is likely. V usage is TRBV10-3 and J usage is TRBJ2-3; D not resolved. Germline-derived CDR1 and CDR2 are ENHRY and SYGVKD. The CDR3 covers 12 residues. V gave up 5 bases and J gave up 0 bases, with 3 bases separating them. The CDR3 spells CAISPSTDTQYL. As DNA, the CDR3 is TGTGCCATCAGTCCTAGCACAGATACGCAGTATTTG.

This clonotype was detected only once. A much more abundant neighbour one base away suggests this may be a read error. This chain connects TRBV2 to TRBJ2-3; 9 bases line up with TRBD2. After removal of 7 bases from V and 4 bases from J, the junction contained 9 bases not matched to a gene. The CDR3 covers 15 residues. Germline V gene sequence: CDR1 SNHLY, CDR2 FYNNEI. The CDR3 spells CASTRAGGFADTQYF. DNA of the CDR3: TGTGCCAGCACCCGGGCGGGGGGGTTCGCAGATACGCAGTATTTT.

This chain's CDR3 is CASSQEPGFEGYF. CDR3 coding DNA: TGTGCCAGCAGCCAAGAGCCCGGCTTTGAGGGGTACTTC. This chain joins TRBV4-2 and TRBJ2-7, with a weak D call TRBD2 (5 bases). CDR3 length: 13 amino acids. Trimming cost V 0 bases and J 12 bases, with 15 bases left between them. Germline-derived CDR1 and CDR2 are LGHNA and YNFKEQ.

The chain links TRBV29-1 to TRBJ2-7; tentative D call: TRBD2 (6 bases). CDR3 length: 15 residues. Per germline, CDR1 SQVTM and CDR2 ANQGSEA. V lost 3 bases to trimming and J lost 7 bases, with 22 bases between them. Here the CDR3 reads CSVESGSGGTEEQYF. In DNA, the CDR3 is TGCAGCGTTGAGTCGGGTAGCGGAGGGACTGAGGAGCAGTACTTC.

Remarks on this clonotype: Sequence at one end of the junction differs from germline and may be a read error. This rearrangement joins TRBV11-2 to TRBJ2-3; no reliable D call. The CDR3 runs to 11 residues. Looked up from germline, CDR1 is SGHAT and CDR2 is FQNNGV. The CDR3 sequence: CVSSPTDTLHF. CDR3 DNA sequence: TGTGTCAGCAGCCCCACAGATACGCTGCATTTT.

This clonotype appeared a few times. This could be a read error, since a much larger clone is one nucleotide away. This sequence joins TRBV6-6 and TRBJ2-7; no reliable D call. This CDR3 is built from 13 residues. CDR1 MNHNY and CDR2 SVGAGI come from the germline V gene (reference sequence). Here the CDR3 DNA reads TGTGCCAGCAGTTCCGACACAGCCTACGGGCAGTACTTC. This codes for CASSSDTAYGQYF.

Comment on this clonotype: A read error may produce the germline difference seen at one junction end. The genes are TRBV20-1 and TRBJ2-3; D unclear. Looked up from germline, CDR1 is DFQATT and CDR2 is SNEGSKA (reference sequence). CDR3 length: 14 amino acids. The CDR3, as DNA: TGCAGTGCTAGAGAGGGTTTCAGCATAGATACGCATTACTTT. Translated: CSAREGFSIDTHYF.

Written as DNA, the CDR3 is TGTGCCAGCAGCTCAGGAAATAGCGGGAGCCGCACAGATACGCAGTATTTT. It translates to CASSSGNSGSRTDTQYF. The rearrangement links TRBV7-9 to TRBJ2-3; TRBD2 matches at 9 bases. The CDR3 is 17 amino acids. V shed 4 bases and J 1 base; nucleotides not matched to a gene: 9. CDR1 and CDR2 (germline): SEHNR, FQNEAQ (reference sequence).

The chain recombines TRBV7-9 with TRBJ2-5; no definite D call. The germline V gene encodes CDR1 SEHNR and CDR2 FQNEAQ (reference sequence). The V gene lost 0 bases and the J gene lost 4 bases, with 9 bases spanning the gap. The CDR3 is 14 residues long. CDR3 sequence reads: CASSLAPSRETQYF. The CDR3 coding sequence is TGTGCCAGCAGCTTAGCGCCCAGTAGAGAGACCCAGTACTTC.

As concerns this clonotype: Since the CDR3 does not end with the conserved phenylalanine or tryptophan, this likely comes from a read error. The chain couples TRBV28 to TRBJ2-3, with a possible D match to TRBD1 (6 bases). Germline-derived CDR1 and CDR2 are MDHEN and SYDVKM. The CDR3 loop spans 15 amino acids. Between the trimmed V and J ends, which lost 6 bases and 0 bases, there was a span of 13 bases. This CDR3 reads CASSPTQGSTDTQYY. CDR3 nucleotides: TGTGCCAGCAGCCCAACCCAGGGGAGCACAGATACGCAGTATTAT.

On this clonotype: Compared with germline, one end of the junction differs, possibly owing to a read error. The V call is TRBV11-3, the J call TRBJ2-3, with TRBD2 matching 8 bases. CDR1 is SGHNT, CDR2 YENEEA, per germline. This CDR3 contains 16 residues. The CDR3, as DNA: TGTGTCAGCAGTCCAGGGTCTAGCGGGTTTGCTGATACGCAGTATTTT. Translating gives CVSSPGSSGFADTQYF.

The rearrangement joins TRBV30 to TRBJ1-1; possibly TRBD1 for D (5 bases). Germline V gene lookup returns CDR1 GTSNPN and CDR2 SVGIG (reference sequence). The germline V and J ends were trimmed by 4 bases and 2 bases, with 17 bases remaining between them. The CDR3 totals 15 residues. The CDR3 sequence: CAWTPLQGINTEAFF. The CDR3 DNA sequence: TGTGCCTGGACCCCCCTTCAGGGAATAAACACTGAAGCTTTCTTT.

As concerns this clonotype: At one of its ends the junction is not consistent with the germline gene, which may arise from a read error. The V and J genes are TRBV10-3 and TRBJ2-5; no reliable D call. CDR3 size: 15 residues. Germline CDR1 and CDR2: ENHRY and SYGVKD. The CDR3 DNA sequence: TGTGCCATCAGTGAGTCTCCGTCCTCGTCTGAGACCAAGAACTTC. Its protein product is CAISESPSSSETKNF.

Remarks on this clonotype: It is likely a read error, because the conserved phenylalanine at the end of the CDR3 is missing. The rearrangement links TRBV10-3 to TRBJ1-5; D is ambiguous. The CDR3 has 14 amino acids. CDR1 is ENHRY, CDR2 SYGVKD, per germline. Trimming removed 2 bases at V and 3 bases at J, with 8 bases between. CDR3 in DNA: TGTGCCATCAGTGAGAGTTATAACAATCAGCCCCAGCATTGT. It yields the protein CAISESYNNQPQHC.